These 30 T cell receptor beta chains share one sample of origin, sequenced in a study of T cell responses to AZD1222 COVID-19 vaccine. Some clones are missing from TCRdb's copy, which holds only in-frame ones; the method was immunoSEQ multiplex PCR. The sample has 130,000 to 150,000 clones, roughly 90% seen once. The sample here was peripheral blood, taken on day 0 of AZD1222 vaccination. These receptors were collected from an adult in good health.

The chain uses TRBV27 and TRBJ2-7, with TRBD2 identical over 13 bases. The CDR3 is made up of 17 amino acids. Germline CDR1 is MNHEY and CDR2 is SMNVEV (reference sequence). Germline trimming cut 5 bases from V and 5 bases from J; bases unmatched to any gene: 12. CDR3 in DNA: TGTGCCAGCAGTCCCACCGGACTAGCGGGAGTGGAAAACGAGCAGTACTTC. This codes for CASSPTGLAGVENEQYF.

The chain uses TRBV9 and TRBJ2-7; 7 bases align to TRBD2. V lost 2 bases to trimming and J lost 1 base; unmatched junction nucleotides: 9. This CDR3 has 16 amino acids. The V gene's germline CDR1 is SGDLS and CDR2 YYNGEE. The DNA of the CDR3 is TGTGCCAGCAGCGTCTCCATTGGACTAGGGTCCTACGAGCAGTACTTC. Amino acids: CASSVSIGLGSYEQYF.

This chain links TRBV12-3 or TRBV12-4 with TRBJ2-3; D gene uncertain. The CDR3 covers 13 residues. V shed 1 base and J shed 1 base, with 3 bases lying between them. CDR3 sequence: CASSLVGTDTQYF. CDR3 sequence (DNA): TGTGCCAGCAGTTTAGTCGGCACAGATACGCAGTATTTT.

The chain uses TRBV11-3 and TRBJ1-6; TRBD1 is a possible D gene (6 bases). Germline V CDR1 and CDR2: SGHNT, YENEEA. Trimming pared 3 bases from V and 9 bases from J, leaving 12 bases between. This CDR3 is 14 amino acids long. The CDR3 DNA is TGTGCCAGCAGCTTGGGGGACATAGGTTCACCCCTCCACTTT. Translation: CASSLGDIGSPLHF.

The chain uses TRBV6-2 or TRBV6-3 and TRBJ2-7, with unresolved D. The CDR3 sequence is 15 residues long. Germline lookup yields CDR1 MNHEY and CDR2 SVGEGT. V lost 2 bases and J lost 0, with 11 bases in between. Written as DNA, the CDR3 is TGTGCCAGCAGTTACGTTCAGGACCGCTCCTACGAGCAGTACTTC. Protein sequence: CASSYVQDRSYEQYF.

V usage is TRBV19 and J usage is TRBJ1-2, with no clear D. CDR3 length equals 10 residues. Trimming removed 5 bases at V and 7 bases at J, with 5 bases between. Germline CDR1 and CDR2: LNHDA and SQIVND (reference sequence). In nucleotides, the CDR3 is TGTGCCAGTAGTTCCGTTGGCTACACCTTC. Translating gives CASSSVGYTF.

This clone was detected only once. This sequence joins TRBV2 and TRBJ1-5, with D possibly TRBD1 on 5 matching bases. Germline V gives CDR1 SNHLY, CDR2 FYNNEI. There are 13 residues in the CDR3. The V end was cut by 7 bases, the J end by 6 bases, with 13 bases between. DNA for the CDR3: TGTGCCAGCACGGGGGTCGCCGGTCAGCCCCAGCATTTT. Translating gives CASTGVAGQPQHF.

This clone appeared once. The chain recombines TRBV7-2 with TRBJ2-3, with 14 bases lining up with TRBD2. The CDR3 is made up of 19 amino acids. With 5 bases clipped from V and 4 bases from J, the junction kept 14 bases outside the gene matches. The germline V gene has CDR1 SGHTA and CDR2 FQGNSA. The CDR3 bases are TGTGCCAGCAGCCAACACGGGACTAGCGGGAGTACCCGCCCAGATACGCAGTATTTT. It translates to CASSQHGTSGSTRPDTQYF.

The V gene is TRBV7-2, the J gene TRBJ2-5; 8 bases align to TRBD2. This CDR3 is built from 15 residues. With V trimmed by 3 bases and J by 7 bases, 10 bases remained unmatched. Germline assignment: CDR1 SGHTA and CDR2 FQGNSA. Written as DNA, the CDR3 is TGTGCCAGCAGCTTGCTCGGGGGGGGAGAGGGGACCCAGTACTTC. Translated, it gives CASSLLGGGEGTQYF.

This chain uses TRBV15 with TRBJ2-5; D is perhaps TRBD1 (6 bases). V lost 5 bases and J lost 5, with 12 bases in between. Germline CDR1 and CDR2: LNHNV and YYDKDF (reference sequence). The CDR3 is 13 residues long. The CDR3 reads CATSGTGRETQYF. CDR3 in DNA: TGTGCCACCAGCGGAACAGGGCGGGAGACCCAGTACTTC.

The V call is TRBV14, the J call TRBJ1-2; D call uncertain. The CDR3 has 13 residues. The V gene's germline CDR1 is SGHDN and CDR2 FVKESK. The germline V and J ends were trimmed by 1 base and 4 bases, with 7 bases remaining between them. Here the CDR3 DNA reads TGTGCCAGCAGCCAAGTTCACAGCTATGGCTACACCTTC. Its translation: CASSQVHSYGYTF.

The V gene is TRBV30, the J gene TRBJ2-1; D might be TRBD2 (5 bases). Germline V gene sequence: CDR1 GTSNPN, CDR2 SVGIG (reference sequence). V lost 1 base and J lost 5, with 12 bases in between. This CDR3 has 14 residues. CDR3 amino acids: CAWSGPSGNNEQFF. The DNA of the CDR3 is TGTGCCTGGAGTGGGCCATCCGGGAACAATGAGCAGTTCTTC.

The chain links TRBV20-1 to TRBJ2-3; possible D gene TRBD2, 6 bases. This CDR3 contains 15 residues. Trimming took off 3 bases at V and 5 bases at J, with 18 bases between the two ends. Germline V gene sequence: CDR1 DFQATT, CDR2 SNEGSKA (reference sequence). CDR3 sequence: CSASASSGWGDTQYF. The CDR3 DNA is TGCAGTGCTAGTGCGTCAAGCGGGTGGGGAGATACGCAGTATTTT.

The chain is built from TRBV29-1 and TRBJ2-7; D is unclear. Trimming pared 4 bases from V and 6 bases from J, leaving 7 bases between. Germline assignment: CDR1 SQVTM and CDR2 ANQGSEA. The length of the CDR3 is 10 residues. The CDR3 DNA sequence: TGCAGCGTTGGGTCCCCCGAGCAGTACTTC. It encodes CSVGSPEQYF.

The V gene is TRBV3-1 (or the pseudogene TRBV3-2), the J gene TRBJ2-7; 14 bases align to TRBD2. V lost 6 bases to trimming and J lost 5 bases; unmatched junction nucleotides: 6. Germline CDR1 and CDR2: LGHDT and YNNKEL (reference sequence). The CDR3 contains 15 residues. The CDR3 DNA is TGTGCCAGCAGTCTGACTAGCGGGAGGGCCGACGAGCAGTACTTC. It is translated as CASSLTSGRADEQYF.

V usage is TRBV2 and J usage is TRBJ1-5; 12 bases are a match to TRBD1. Germline loops: CDR1 SNHLY, CDR2 FYNNEI. The CDR3 has 15 residues. The V segment lost 6 bases and the J segment 6 bases; nucleotides outside the gene matches: 6. CDR3 coding DNA: TGTGCCAGCAGCCGGGACAGGGGGCAGGTTCAGCCCCAGCATTTT. Translation: CASSRDRGQVQPQHF.

J is TRBJ1-1 and V is TRBV7-8, with D maybe TRBD1 (5 bases). This CDR3 spans 14 amino acids. Germline values: CDR1 SGHVS, CDR2 FQNEAQ. The V end was cut by 0 bases, the J end by 3 bases, with 8 bases between. CDR3 nucleotide sequence: TGTGCCAGCAGCTTAGCGGGGGAGGACACTGAAGCTTTCTTT. Its protein is CASSLAGEDTEAFF.

The V and J genes are TRBV6-2 or TRBV6-3 and TRBJ2-7; 10 nucleotides agree with TRBD2. This CDR3 is built from 15 residues. Germline CDR1 MNHEY, CDR2 SVGEGT. Losses at the gene ends were 5 bases for V and 7 bases for J; bases not matched to a gene: 11. CDR3 region: CASSLFTSGTSEQYF. Written as DNA, the CDR3 is TGTGCCAGCAGTCTCTTTACTAGCGGGACCTCGGAGCAGTACTTC.

On this clone itself: In the same sample, other DNA sequences code for this CDR3. J is TRBJ1-5 and V is TRBV3-1 (or the pseudogene TRBV3-2), with D unclear. The CDR3 contains 13 residues. The germline V gene encodes CDR1 LGHDT and CDR2 YNNKEL (reference sequence). V was pared by 0 bases and J by 4 bases, with 4 bases between. This CDR3 is CASSQDRNQPQHF. DNA for the CDR3: TGTGCCAGCAGCCAAGACAGAAATCAGCCCCAGCATTTT.

This clone was found a few times. The V gene is TRBV3-1 (or the pseudogene TRBV3-2), the J gene TRBJ2-7, with D unclear. The germline V and J ends were trimmed by 5 bases and 1 base, with 9 bases remaining between them. The germline gives CDR1 LGHDT, CDR2 YNNKEL (reference sequence). CDR3 length equals 13 residues. CDR3 protein: CASSATGSYEQYF. CDR3 bases: TGTGCCAGCAGCGCCACTGGATCCTACGAGCAGTACTTC.

The rearrangement links TRBV10-3 to TRBJ1-5; D is possibly TRBD1 (6 bases). From germline, CDR1 is ENHRY and CDR2 SYGVKD. Trimming removed 6 bases from V and 2 bases from J, with 11 bases in between. This CDR3 has 14 amino acids. DNA for the CDR3: TGTGCCATCAGAGAGGAGGGGGGCAATCAGCCCCAGCATTTT. Its protein is CAIREEGGNQPQHF.

The chain employs TRBV5-1 and TRBJ1-1; D is unresolved. The length of the CDR3 is 13 residues. The germline V gene has CDR1 SGHRS and CDR2 YFSETQ. The V and J ends lost 4 bases and 7 bases respectively, with 14 bases between them. The CDR3 loop reads CASSRGRANEAFF. In nucleotides, the CDR3 is TGCGCCAGCAGCCGGGGTAGGGCGAATGAAGCTTTCTTT.

The CDR3 nucleotides read TGTGCCAGCAGATCGCCCGGGACTATCAATGAGCAGTTCTTC. Its protein is CASRSPGTINEQFF. J is TRBJ2-1 and V is TRBV7-9; 7 bases fit TRBD2. After removal of 6 bases from V and 6 bases from J, the junction contained 8 bases not matched to a gene. The length of the CDR3 is 14 residues. Germline V gene lookup returns CDR1 SEHNR and CDR2 FQNEAQ (reference sequence).

The V and J genes are TRBV28 and TRBJ1-2; D not resolved. Trimming removed 6 bases at V and 8 bases at J, with 19 bases between. This CDR3 is built from 14 residues. Germline V CDR1 and CDR2: MDHEN, SYDVKM. CDR3: CASRFRIATGGYTF. In DNA form, the CDR3 reads TGTGCCAGCAGGTTCCGGATCGCGACGGGGGGCTACACCTTC.

The chain recombines TRBV27 with TRBJ1-5, with 10 bases aligning to TRBD1. The CDR3 is 16 amino acids. Looked up from germline, CDR1 is MNHEY and CDR2 is SMNVEV (reference sequence). Trimming cost V 5 bases and J 9 bases; bases outside gene matches: 13. The DNA for the CDR3 is TGTGCCAGCAGTCCATCGCCGGGACAGGGGTACGGGCCCCAGCATTTT. Translating gives CASSPSPGQGYGPQHF.

The V gene is TRBV9, the J gene TRBJ2-1, with TRBD1 identical over 7 bases. The CDR3 length is 16 residues. V was pared by 4 bases and J by 10 bases, with 17 bases of the junction left unmatched. CDR1 and CDR2 (germline): SGDLS, YYNGEE. The CDR3 DNA reads as TGTGCCAGCAGCTTTCAGGGTCCTTTCTCCAGGGGGGAGCAGTTCTTC. It is translated as CASSFQGPFSRGEQFF.

This chain joins TRBV5-1 and TRBJ1-1; the D gene is possibly TRBD1 (6 bases). Germline CDR1 is SGHRS and CDR2 is YFSETQ. V lost 1 base and J 0 bases, leaving 7 bases between the germline ends. There are 14 residues in the CDR3. The CDR3 nucleotides are TGCGCCAGCAGCTTGACAGGGATGAACACTGAAGCTTTCTTT. This sequence encodes CASSLTGMNTEAFF.

The genes are TRBV11-2 and TRBJ2-7; 7 positions match TRBD1. CDR1 and CDR2 from the germline V gene are SGHAT and FQNNGV. The V and J ends lost 7 bases and 0 bases, in that order; junction bases with no gene match: 9. The CDR3 covers 15 residues. The CDR3 loop reads CASTHRDSLSYEQYF. The CDR3 coding sequence is TGTGCCAGCACCCACCGGGACAGCCTCTCCTACGAGCAGTACTTC. The full variable domain, in which reference TRBV11-2 and TRBJ2-7 provide the parts outside the CDR3, is EAGVAQSPRYKIIEKRQSVAFWCNPISGHATLYWYQQILGQGPKLLIQFQNNGVVDDSQLPKDRFSAERLKGVDSTLKIQPAKLEDSAVYLCASTHRDSLSYEQYFGPGTRLTVT.

CDR3 coding DNA: TGTGCCAGCAGTTTCCCCTTACTGCGCAGTACAGGGGAGGTAGATGAGCAGTTCTTC. It codes for CASSFPLLRSTGEVDEQFF. The J gene is TRBJ2-1, the V gene TRBV28, with D perhaps matching TRBD1 (7 bases). Germline values: CDR1 MDHEN, CDR2 SYDVKM. The V gene lost 3 bases and the J gene lost 8 bases, with 29 bases spanning the gap. The CDR3 runs 19 residues.

For the CDR3, the DNA is TGTGCCAGCAGCCAAGAGGGCAGGGTAACTGGAAACACCATATATTTT. This codes for CASSQEGRVTGNTIYF. The rearrangement joins TRBV4-2 to TRBJ1-3; a weak D match, TRBD1 (5 bases). V was shortened by 0 bases and J by 2 bases, with 11 bases between the two germline ends. This CDR3 has 16 residues. Germline assignment: CDR1 LGHNA and CDR2 YNFKEQ.